Below, 23 T cell receptor beta chains from the same sample are listed, as sequenced in a study of T cells in localized non-small cell lung cancer. Clones were read by immunoSEQ multiplex PCR, and TCRdb kept only the in-frame ones, dropping some. The sample records roughly 16,000 clones, approximately 80% being singletons. The starting material was peripheral blood, obtained before any cancer treatment. These receptors were collected from a male donor older than 55 with stage I lung adenocarcinoma.

The rearrangement links TRBV6-4 to TRBJ2-3; TRBD1 aligns across 8 bases. Germline loops: CDR1 MRHNA, CDR2 SNTAGT. V lost 3 bases to trimming and J lost 9 bases; unmatched junction nucleotides: 8. The CDR3 sequence is 14 residues long. The CDR3 DNA sequence: TGTGCCAGCAGTGAGGGACAGGCCTTAGGGACGCAGTATTTT. This gives the protein CASSEGQALGTQYF.

This clone has just a few counts. The rearrangement uses TRBV5-1 and TRBJ1-5; TRBD1 aligns across 9 bases. Losses at the gene ends were 0 bases for V and 0 bases for J; bases not matched to a gene: 4. Germline V gives CDR1 SGHRS, CDR2 YFSETQ. The CDR3 has 17 residues. In DNA, the CDR3 is TGCGCCAGCAGCTTGGAGGGACAGGGTTATAGCAATCAGCCCCAGCATTTT. This sequence encodes CASSLEGQGYSNQPQHF.

The chain combines TRBV9 with TRBJ2-3, with TRBD2 matching 9 bases. After removal of 3 bases from V and 4 bases from J, the junction contained 6 bases not matched to a gene. This CDR3 region has 15 residues. Germline assignment: CDR1 SGDLS and CDR2 YYNGEE. The CDR3 reads CASSAGLAGADTQYF. In DNA form, the CDR3 reads TGTGCCAGCAGCGCGGGACTAGCTGGCGCAGATACGCAGTATTTT.

The chain has TRBV30 and TRBJ2-4; D unresolved. The ends were cut back, 1 base at V and 5 bases at J, with 9 bases in the middle. The CDR3 loop spans 13 amino acids. Germline lookup yields CDR1 GTSNPN and CDR2 SVGIG (reference sequence). Written as DNA, the CDR3 is TGTGCCTGGAGTGCGGGTGCGCAAAACATTCAGTACTTC. This translates into CAWSAGAQNIQYF.

The chain carries TRBV9 and TRBJ2-2, with D possibly called TRBD1 or TRBD2 (5 bases each). The V and J ends lost 4 bases and 0 bases respectively, with 13 bases between them. Germline CDR1 SGDLS, CDR2 YYNGEE. The CDR3 has 16 residues. The CDR3 DNA sequence: TGTGCCAGCAGCTTTAGAGGGACGGCGAACACCGGGGAGCTGTTTTTT. This codes for CASSFRGTANTGELFF.

The genes are TRBV5-6 and TRBJ1-1; D possibly corresponds to TRBD1 (5 bases). Per germline, CDR1 SGHDT and CDR2 YYEEEE. The CDR3 has 18 amino acids. Trimming stripped 0 bases from V and 3 bases from J, with 21 bases between. CDR3 sequence reads: CASSLGGGRTGIYTEAFF. In DNA form, the CDR3 reads TGTGCCAGCAGCTTGGGGGGCGGAAGGACGGGTATTTACACTGAAGCTTTCTTT.

The rearrangement joins TRBV2 to TRBJ1-2; possible D gene TRBD1, 5 bases. From germline, CDR1 is SNHLY and CDR2 FYNNEI. V gave up 0 bases and J gave up 4 bases, with 12 bases separating them. CDR3 size: 15 residues. CDR3 sequence: CASSEAEGALYGYTF. CDR3 nucleotide sequence: TGTGCCAGCAGTGAAGCAGAAGGGGCCCTCTATGGCTACACCTTC.

The chain uses TRBV19 and TRBJ2-7; D possibly corresponds to TRBD1 (6 bases). CDR1 and CDR2 from the germline V gene are LNHDA and SQIVND (reference sequence). This CDR3 is built from 14 residues. The V gene lost 4 bases and the J gene lost 3 bases, with 13 bases spanning the gap. The CDR3 loop reads CASSTGQQVYEQYF. The CDR3 DNA reads as TGTGCCAGTAGTACCGGACAGCAAGTCTACGAGCAGTACTTC.

V gene TRBV19 combines with J gene TRBJ1-2; 10 positions match TRBD1. The CDR3 extends over 16 amino acids. J was trimmed by 1 base and V by 2 bases; bases with no gene match: 4. Germline V gives CDR1 LNHDA, CDR2 SQIVND (reference sequence). The CDR3 protein is CASSINGDRGNYGYTF. Written as DNA, the CDR3 is TGTGCCAGTAGTATAAATGGGGACAGGGGTAACTATGGCTACACCTTC.

The CDR3 DNA follows: TGCGCCAGCAGTGAGTCGGGTGGGGCTGAAGCTTTCTTT. As protein: CASSESGGAEAFF. The gene calls are TRBV10-2 and TRBJ1-1; D is unresolved. CDR1 WSHSY and CDR2 SAAADI come from the germline V gene. The CDR3 consists of 13 residues. The V and J ends lost 0 bases and 6 bases respectively, with 8 bases between them.

The chain uses TRBV4-1 and TRBJ2-5; D is ambiguous. The germline V and J ends were trimmed by 2 bases and 1 base, with 11 bases remaining between them. The CDR3 length is 15 residues. Germline loops: CDR1 MGHRA, CDR2 YSYEKL. The CDR3 nucleotides are TGCGCCAGCAGCCAACAACAGTGGGGCCAAGAGACCCAGTACTTC. Translating gives CASSQQQWGQETQYF.

The gene calls are TRBV18 and TRBJ1-4, with no clear D. V dropped 8 bases and J dropped 0 bases, with 10 bases sitting between them. The CDR3 is made up of 14 amino acids. The germline V gene encodes CDR1 KGHSH and CDR2 LQKENI. The CDR3 coding sequence is TGTGCCAGCCACGGGCAGACAACTAATGAAAAACTGTTTTTT. Translated: CASHGQTTNEKLFF. Variable domain in full (rest from reference TRBV18 and TRBJ1-4): NAGVMQNPRHLVRRRGQEARLRCSPMKGHSHVYWYRQLPEEGLKFMVYLQKENIIDESGMPKERFSAEFPKEGPSILRIQQVVRGDSAAYFCASHGQTTNEKLFFGSGTQLSVL.

The V call is TRBV6-5, the J call TRBJ2-2, with TRBD1 identical over 8 bases. The CDR3 runs to 15 residues. Looked up from germline, CDR1 is MNHEY and CDR2 is SVGAGI. With V trimmed by 5 bases and J by 3 bases, 5 bases remained unmatched. As DNA, the CDR3 is TGTGCCAGCAGTAGACAGGGGTGGGACACCGGGGAGCTGTTTTTT. Amino acids: CASSRQGWDTGELFF.

The rearrangement links TRBV7-2 to TRBJ1-2, with D hard to call. Deletions cut 2 bases from V and 6 bases from J, with 10 bases between. The germline gives CDR1 SGHTA, CDR2 FQGNSA. The CDR3 totals 13 residues. CDR3 loop: CASSLSRTDGYTF. DNA for the CDR3: TGTGCCAGCAGCTTATCTAGGACGGATGGCTACACCTTC.

V gene TRBV5-6 combines with J gene TRBJ2-2, with 8 nucleotides matching TRBD1. The CDR3 runs 17 residues. Germline loops: CDR1 SGHDT, CDR2 YYEEEE. J was trimmed by 4 bases and V by 0 bases; bases with no gene match: 8. CDR3 DNA: TGTGCCAGCAGCTTGGATTGGAGGACAGGGCCCACCGGGGAGCTGTTTTTT. Encoded protein: CASSLDWRTGPTGELFF.

The rearrangement uses TRBV6-5 and TRBJ1-3; TRBD1 might be the D (6 bases). The CDR3 contains 16 residues. CDR1 MNHEY and CDR2 SVGAGI come from the germline V gene. V was trimmed by 2 bases and J by 0 bases, leaving 11 bases between them. For the CDR3, the DNA is TGTGCCAGCAGTTACGGGGGCACGAGCTCTGGAAACACCATATATTTT. Its protein product is CASSYGGTSSGNTIYF.

The rearrangement uses TRBV13 and TRBJ2-7; TRBD2 might be the D (6 bases). The germline V gene has CDR1 PRHDT and CDR2 FYEKMQ (reference sequence). The CDR3 length is 14 residues. Trimming cost V 5 bases and J 3 bases, with 14 bases left between them. The CDR3 sequence is CASSMGRDFYEQYF. DNA of the CDR3: TGTGCCAGCAGCATGGGCAGGGACTTCTACGAGCAGTACTTC.

The J gene is TRBJ2-1, the V gene TRBV5-4; 10 positions agree with TRBD2. The CDR3 runs to 16 residues. With V trimmed by 4 bases and J by 8 bases, 12 bases remained unmatched. The germline gives CDR1 SGHNT, CDR2 YYREEE (reference sequence). The CDR3: CASSTPPAGGPDEQFF. The CDR3 DNA is TGTGCCAGCAGCACCCCCCCAGCGGGAGGGCCGGATGAGCAGTTCTTC.

The genes are TRBV10-3 and TRBJ2-1; no clear D. Germline assignment: CDR1 ENHRY and CDR2 SYGVKD. The CDR3 runs 15 residues. V lost 2 bases and J lost 0, with 8 bases in between. CDR3 in amino acids: CAISEDPGSYNEQFF. DNA of the CDR3: TGTGCCATCAGTGAGGACCCAGGCTCCTACAATGAGCAGTTCTTC.

The chain employs TRBV11-2 and TRBJ2-7; 10 bases match TRBD1. The V segment lost 2 bases and the J segment 6 bases; nucleotides outside the gene matches: 7. CDR1 SGHAT and CDR2 FQNNGV come from the germline V gene. This CDR3 comprises 15 residues. Here the CDR3 reads CASSLTDRGLGEQYF. CDR3 nucleotide sequence: TGTGCCAGCAGCTTAACTGACAGGGGGCTAGGCGAGCAGTACTTC.

This clone was observed a single time. The rearrangement joins TRBV5-1 to TRBJ2-5, with a tentative D call TRBD1 (6 bases). V was pared by 2 bases and J by 4 bases, with 12 bases between. CDR3 length equals 14 residues. Germline loops: CDR1 SGHRS, CDR2 YFSETQ. Here the CDR3 reads CASSFRGEGETQYF. CDR3 coding DNA: TGCGCCAGCAGCTTCAGGGGTGAGGGAGAGACCCAGTACTTC. The full variable domain, with the rest looked up from reference TRBV5-1 and TRBJ2-5, is KAGVTQTPRYLIKTRGQQVTLSCSPISGHRSVSWYQQTPGQGLQFLFEYFSETQRNKGNFPGRFSGRQFSNSRSEMNVSTLELGDSALYLCASSFRGEGETQYFGPGTRLLVL.

This clone was counted between two and nine times. This chain links TRBV4-2 with TRBJ2-3; unclear D gene. The CDR3 runs to 15 residues. Germline CDR1 LGHNA, CDR2 YNFKEQ. V lost 3 bases and J 2 bases, leaving 12 bases between the germline ends. The CDR3, as DNA: TGTGCCAGCAGCCAGTACTCAGAAGCCACAGATACGCAGTATTTT. Translating gives CASSQYSEATDTQYF.

The chain joins TRBV4-1 to TRBJ1-2; possible D gene TRBD1, 6 bases. The germline V gene has CDR1 MGHRA and CDR2 YSYEKL. V was clipped by 4 bases and J by 3 bases, with 21 bases between them. The CDR3 is 17 amino acids. DNA of the CDR3: TGCGCCAGCAGCCCAGTATTTGGGGGGGGGCAGTACTATGGCTACACCTTC. It codes for CASSPVFGGGQYYGYTF.